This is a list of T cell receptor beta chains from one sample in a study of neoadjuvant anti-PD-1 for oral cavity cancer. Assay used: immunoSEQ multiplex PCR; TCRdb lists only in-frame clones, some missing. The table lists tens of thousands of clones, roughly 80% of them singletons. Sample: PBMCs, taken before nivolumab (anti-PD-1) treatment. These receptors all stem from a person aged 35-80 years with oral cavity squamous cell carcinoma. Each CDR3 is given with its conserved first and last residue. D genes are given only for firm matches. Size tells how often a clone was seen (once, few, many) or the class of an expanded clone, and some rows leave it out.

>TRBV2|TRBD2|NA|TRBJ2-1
CASRGGLASVNEQFF
TGTGCCAGCAGGGGTGGACTAGCGAGTGTGAATGAGCAGTTCTTC
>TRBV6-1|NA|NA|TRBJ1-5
CASSSGSGGNQPQHF
TGTGCCAGCAGTTCAGGCTCTGGGGGCAATCAGCCCCAGCATTTT
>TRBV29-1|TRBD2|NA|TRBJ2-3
CSVVGLAENTQYF
TGCAGCGTTGTAGGACTAGCGGAGAATACGCAGTATTTT
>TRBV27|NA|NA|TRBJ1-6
CASRAAESSYNSPLHF
TGTGCCAGCAGAGCGGCGGAGAGCTCCTATAATTCACCCCTCCACTTT
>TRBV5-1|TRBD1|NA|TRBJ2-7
CASSGRTGGQSYEQYF
TGCGCCAGCAGCGGACGGACAGGGGGCCAATCCTACGAGCAGTACTTC
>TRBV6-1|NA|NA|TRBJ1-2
CASSEVFQGGYGYTF
TGTGCCAGCAGTGAGGTCTTTCAGGGCGGGTATGGCTACACCTTC
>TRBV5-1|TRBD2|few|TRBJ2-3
CASSLDGRASKSADTQYF
TGCGCCAGCAGCTTGGATGGGAGGGCTAGCAAAAGCGCAGATACGCAGTATTTT
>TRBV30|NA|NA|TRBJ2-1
CACKVSGAHEQFF
TGTGCCTGCAAAGTATCTGGTGCCCATGAGCAGTTCTTC
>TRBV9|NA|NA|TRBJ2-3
CASSVRPPSVLSDTQYF
TGTGCCAGCAGCGTCCGTCCGCCTAGCGTTCTGTCAGATACGCAGTATTTT
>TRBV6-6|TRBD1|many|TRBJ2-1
CASRLDRGEQFF
TGTGCCAGCAGACTTGACAGGGGTGAGCAGTTCTTC
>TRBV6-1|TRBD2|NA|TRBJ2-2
CASTKSGVLGELFF
TGTGCCAGCACTAAAAGCGGGGTACTCGGGGAGCTGTTTTTT
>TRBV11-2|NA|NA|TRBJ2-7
CASSLEIYEQYF
TGTGCCAGCAGCTTAGAGATCTACGAGCAGTACTTC
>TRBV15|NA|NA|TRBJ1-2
CATSRDLEGRVDGYTF
TGTGCCACCAGCAGAGATTTGGAGGGCAGGGTGGATGGCTACACCTTC
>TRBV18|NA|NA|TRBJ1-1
CASSPTRDAEAFF
TGTGCCAGCTCACCTACTCGAGATGCTGAAGCTTTCTTT
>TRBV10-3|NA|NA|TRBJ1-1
CAISDPGQPRVEAFF
TGTGCCATCAGTGACCCTGGACAGCCGAGGGTTGAAGCTTTCTTT
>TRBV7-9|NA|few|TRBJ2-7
CASSLPTLNIGSYEQYF
TGTGCCAGCAGCTTACCAACACTGAATATCGGTTCCTACGAGCAGTACTTC
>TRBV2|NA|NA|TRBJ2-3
CASSEWGRRDTQYF
TGTGCCAGCAGTGAATGGGGTAGGCGGGATACGCAGTATTTT
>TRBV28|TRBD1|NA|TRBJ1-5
CASSLGQGEMRAQHF
TGTGCCAGCAGTTTAGGACAGGGCGAGATGAGAGCCCAGCATTTT
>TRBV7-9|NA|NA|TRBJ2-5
CASSLTGVLAAIQETQYF
TGTGCCAGCAGCTTAACGGGGGTGCTAGCCGCGATCCAAGAGACCCAGTACTTC
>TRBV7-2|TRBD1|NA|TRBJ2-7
CASSRGQGASYEQYF
TGTGCCAGCAGCAGGGGACAGGGGGCTTCCTACGAGCAGTACTTC
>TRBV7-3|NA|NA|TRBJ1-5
CASSLEGGQPQHF
TGTGCCAGCAGCTTGGAGGGAGGGCAGCCCCAGCATTTT
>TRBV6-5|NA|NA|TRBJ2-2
CASSYSTLLATGELFF
TGTGCCAGCAGTTACTCGACCCTCCTTGCCACCGGGGAGCTGTTTTTT
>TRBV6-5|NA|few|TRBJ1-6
CASSPIKDSPLHF
TGTGCCAGCAGTCCCATAAAAGATTCACCCCTCCACTTT
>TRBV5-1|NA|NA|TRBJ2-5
CASSLGLTGVQETQYF
TGCGCCAGCAGCTTAGGTCTGACGGGGGTCCAAGAGACCCAGTACTTC
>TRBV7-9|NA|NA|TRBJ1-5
CASSPGNHGGVSNQPQHF
TGTGCCAGCAGCCCCGGGAACCATGGAGGGGTTAGCAATCAGCCCCAGCATTTT
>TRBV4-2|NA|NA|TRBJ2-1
CASSQVTGEQFF
TGTGCCAGCAGCCAAGTAACGGGTGAGCAGTTCTTC
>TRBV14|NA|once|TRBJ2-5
CASSQAARGIRETQYF
TGTGCCAGCAGCCAAGCCGCTAGGGGTATCCGAGAGACCCAGTACTTC
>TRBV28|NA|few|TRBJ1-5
CASKIDGQGTNQPQHF
TGTGCCAGCAAGATCGATGGGCAGGGAACTAATCAGCCCCAGCATTTT
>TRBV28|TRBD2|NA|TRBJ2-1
CASSLSGRRNEQFF
TGTGCCAGCAGTTTGAGCGGGAGGAGGAATGAGCAGTTCTTC
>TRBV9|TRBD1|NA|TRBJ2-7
CASSVATGGYEQYF
TGTGCCAGCAGCGTAGCGACAGGGGGATACGAGCAGTACTTC
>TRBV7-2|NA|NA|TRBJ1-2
CASSPRGGLGYTF
TGTGCCAGCAGCCCCCGGGGGGGGTTAGGCTACACCTTC
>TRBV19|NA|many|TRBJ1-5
CASSIGAGSLHRSNQPQHF
TGTGCCAGTAGTATAGGTGCAGGGTCTTTGCATAGGAGCAATCAGCCCCAGCATTTT